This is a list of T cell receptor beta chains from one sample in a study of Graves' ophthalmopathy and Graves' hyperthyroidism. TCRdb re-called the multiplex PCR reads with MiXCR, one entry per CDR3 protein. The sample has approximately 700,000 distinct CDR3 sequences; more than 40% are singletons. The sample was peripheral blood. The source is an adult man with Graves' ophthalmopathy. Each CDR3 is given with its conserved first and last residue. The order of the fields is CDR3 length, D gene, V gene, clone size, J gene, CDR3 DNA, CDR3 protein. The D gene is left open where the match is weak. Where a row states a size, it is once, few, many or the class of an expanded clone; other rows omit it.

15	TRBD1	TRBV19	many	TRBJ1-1	TGTGCCAGTAGTATGGGAGGCAGGGGGCGAACTGAAGCTTTCTTT	CASSMGGRGRTEAFF
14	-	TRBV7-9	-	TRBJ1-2	TGTGCCAGCATTGAGTGGGGGCAGGGCTATGGCTACACCTTC	CASIEWGQGYGYTF
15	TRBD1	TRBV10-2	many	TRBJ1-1	TGCGCCAGCAGTGAGTCGGGAGGGGGCGGCACTGAAGCTTTCTTT	CASSESGGGGTEAFF
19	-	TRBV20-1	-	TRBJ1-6	TGCAGTGCTCCCCCTACAGGACAGTCTATAGGGGGGTATAATTCACCCCTCCACTTT	CSAPPTGQSIGGYNSPLHF
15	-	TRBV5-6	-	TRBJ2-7	TGTGCCAGCAGCTTAATTGGGGGGTCCCGTCGCGAGCAGTACTTC	CASSLIGGSRREQYF
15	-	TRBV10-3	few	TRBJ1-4	TGTGCCAGCAGTACCATACCGGGACCTAATGAAAAACTGTTTTTT	CASSTIPGPNEKLFF
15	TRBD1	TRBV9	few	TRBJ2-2	TGTGCCAGCAGCGTAGGGACAGGGAAGGCCGGGGAGCTGTTTTTT	CASSVGTGKAGELFF
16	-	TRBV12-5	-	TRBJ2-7	TGTGCCAGCAGACGAGGGGGGGTAGGGGCGGACTACGAGCAGTACTTC	CASRRGGVGADYEQYF
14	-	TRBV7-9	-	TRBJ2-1	TGCGCCAGCAGCCAAGAGCCAGGGGTCAATGAGCAGTTCTTC	CASSQEPGVNEQFF
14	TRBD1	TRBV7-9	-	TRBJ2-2	TGTGCCAGCACCCGGACAGGGAGCACCGGGGAGCTGTTTTTT	CASTRTGSTGELFF
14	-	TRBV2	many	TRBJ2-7	TGTGCCAGCAGTGAAGCCAGGTACTCCTACGAGCAGTACTTC	CASSEARYSYEQYF
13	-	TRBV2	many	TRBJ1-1	TGTGCCAGCCCACCGAGAGGGAACACTGAAGCTTTCTTT	CASPPRGNTEAFF
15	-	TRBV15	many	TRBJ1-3	TGTGCCACCAGCAGAGGGGCTGACTCTGGAAACACCATATATTTT	CATSRGADSGNTIYF
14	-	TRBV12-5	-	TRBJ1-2	TGTGCTAGTAACTCCGGGACATCTCTGGTCGGCTACACCTTC	CASNSGTSLVGYTF
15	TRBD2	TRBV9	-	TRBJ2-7	TGTGCCAGCAGCCCTTACGTGGCGGGGGACTACGAGCAGTACTTC	CASSPYVAGDYEQYF